These 15 T cell receptor beta chains came from one sample sequenced in a study of cytomegalovirus exposure and HLA in healthy donors. It was with 60 Vbeta and 13 Jbeta primers that the PCR ran. Some clones are missing from TCRdb's copy, which holds only in-frame ones; the method was immunoSEQ multiplex PCR. Among fewer than 120,000 clones listed, around 88% were seen once. Material for sequencing was PBMCs. All receptors come from a middle-aged man in good health and CMV-seronegative.

The chain uses TRBV10-3 and TRBJ1-5; D is unresolved. CDR1 and CDR2 (germline): ENHRY, SYGVKD. Trimming stripped 3 bases from V and 0 bases from J, with 9 bases between. CDR3 length equals 15 residues. The CDR3 DNA is TGTGCCATCAGTGATGGTCAGGATAGCAATCAGCCCCAGCATTTT. As protein: CAISDGQDSNQPQHF.

The chain employs TRBV9 and TRBJ2-7; 13 bases are a match to TRBD2. The CDR3 has 16 residues. V lost 4 bases and J lost 2; bases outside the gene matches: 6. CDR1 and CDR2 (germline): SGDLS, YYNGEE. The CDR3 spells CASSPGLAGATYEQYF. The DNA of the CDR3 is TGTGCCAGCAGCCCAGGACTAGCGGGGGCCACCTACGAGCAGTACTTC.

The chain carries TRBV29-1 and TRBJ2-7, with TRBD1 matching over 8 bases. This CDR3 region has 13 residues. V gave up 7 bases and J gave up 2 bases; unmatched junction bases: 7. CDR1 SQVTM and CDR2 ANQGSEA come from the germline V gene. CDR3 in DNA: TGCAGCGCCGGACAGGGAAGCGCCTACGAGCAGTACTTC. It is translated as CSAGQGSAYEQYF.

J is TRBJ2-3 and V is TRBV19, with 11 bases lining up with TRBD2. J gave up 2 bases and V 9 bases, and 4 bases lay outside the gene matches. The CDR3 has 14 residues. From germline, CDR1 is LNHDA and CDR2 SQIVND (reference sequence). Here the CDR3 reads CASRLAGITDTQYF. DNA for the CDR3: TGTGCCAGCAGACTAGCGGGGATCACAGATACGCAGTATTTT.

This chain joins TRBV6-1 and TRBJ2-5; 13 bases line up with TRBD2. This CDR3 comprises 17 residues. Germline V gene lookup returns CDR1 MNHNS and CDR2 SASEGT. The V gene end was trimmed by 4 bases and the J gene end by 7 bases; junction bases not matched to a gene: 12. The CDR3 coding sequence is TGTGCCAGCAGTGTCACTAGCGGGGGGGCCCTTGTAGGGACCCAGTACTTC. Translating it yields CASSVTSGGALVGTQYF.

This chain joins TRBV9 and TRBJ1-1, with no clear D. The germline gives CDR1 SGDLS, CDR2 YYNGEE. Trimming shortened V by 0 bases and J by 0 bases, and 6 bases separated the two germline ends. The CDR3 is 14 residues long. The CDR3 coding sequence is TGTGCCAGCAGCGTAGCGGGAATGAACACTGAAGCTTTCTTT. Amino acids: CASSVAGMNTEAFF.

The chain is built from TRBV5-1 and TRBJ1-1; TRBD1 matches at 7 bases. The CDR3 is made up of 15 amino acids. Germline assignment: CDR1 SGHRS and CDR2 YFSETQ. V trimming: 0 bases; J trimming: 4 bases; junction bases outside the gene matches: 6. In DNA form, the CDR3 reads TGCGCCAGCAGCTTGGACCCAGACAGGGTCACTGAAGCTTTCTTT. This sequence encodes CASSLDPDRVTEAFF. Supplemented by reference TRBV5-1 and TRBJ1-1, the full variable domain reads KAGVTQTPRYLIKTRGQQVTLSCSPISGHRSVSWYQQTPGQGLQFLFEYFSETQRNKGNFPGRFSGRQFSNSRSEMNVSTLELGDSALYLCASSLDPDRVTEAFFGQGTRLTVV.

The V call is TRBV5-6, the J call TRBJ2-1, with 8 bases identical to TRBD1. The CDR3 spans 14 residues. The V gene's germline CDR1 is SGHDT and CDR2 YYEEEE. J was trimmed by 9 bases and V by 4 bases; bases with no gene match: 9. The CDR3 region is CASSRDRIFSEQFF. In nucleotides, the CDR3 is TGTGCCAGCAGCCGGGACAGGATCTTTAGTGAGCAGTTCTTC. The full variable domain, completed using reference TRBV5-6 and TRBJ2-1, is DAGVTQSPTHLIKTRGQQVTLRCSPKSGHDTVSWYQQALGQGPQFIFQYYEEEERQRGNFPDRFSGHQFPNYSSELNVNALLLGDSALYLCASSRDRIFSEQFFGPGTRLTVL.

The rearrangement uses TRBV29-1 and TRBJ1-1; unclear D gene. Germline V gene data show CDR1 as SQVTM and CDR2 as ANQGSEA. The V end lost 7 bases, the J end lost 5 bases, and 8 bases lay between the germline ends. This CDR3 contains 10 residues. CDR3 amino acids: CSARGTEAFF. CDR3 nucleotides: TGCAGCGCCCGAGGGACTGAAGCTTTCTTT.

The chain employs TRBV10-3 and TRBJ2-3; maybe TRBD2 (7 bases). V lost 4 bases, J lost 2 bases, and 16 bases lay in between. Germline V gene lookup returns CDR1 ENHRY and CDR2 SYGVKD. This CDR3 is 16 amino acids long. The CDR3 here is CAISGGLTSTTDTQYF. The CDR3 nucleotides read TGTGCCATCAGTGGGGGGCTGACTAGCACCACAGATACGCAGTATTTT.

This clone appeared once. The chain is built from TRBV6-1 and TRBJ2-5; 9 nucleotides line up with TRBD1. V lost 9 bases, J lost 0 bases, and 8 bases stayed unmatched. CDR1 and CDR2 (germline): MNHNS, SASEGT. CDR3 length: 15 residues. The chain's CDR3 is CASSPGQGYQETQYF. The DNA of the CDR3 is TGTGCCAGTTCACCAGGACAGGGGTACCAAGAGACCCAGTACTTC.

The gene calls are TRBV10-2 and TRBJ1-2, with TRBD1 matching over 10 bases. CDR1 and CDR2 from the germline V gene are WSHSY and SAAADI. The CDR3 is 17 residues long. Unmatched junction bases numbered 10, after V lost 0 bases and J lost 6 bases. Here the CDR3 reads CASSESYRDRGRNGYTF. Written as DNA, the CDR3 is TGCGCCAGCAGTGAGTCGTACAGGGACAGGGGAAGAAATGGCTACACCTTC.

This chain uses TRBV5-1 with TRBJ2-1, with 13 nucleotides matching TRBD2. V shed 4 bases, J shed 9 bases, and the junction held 7 bases outside the gene matches. There are 15 residues in the CDR3. Germline V gene sequence: CDR1 SGHRS, CDR2 YFSETQ. CDR3 amino acids: CASSPGLAGPGEQFF. The CDR3 DNA reads as TGCGCCAGCAGCCCGGGACTAGCGGGGCCGGGTGAGCAGTTCTTC.

The chain couples TRBV5-1 to TRBJ1-1, with TRBD1 matching 7 bases. This CDR3 has 19 residues. Germline lookup yields CDR1 SGHRS and CDR2 YFSETQ. J lost 1 base, V lost 0 bases, and 15 bases had no gene match. This chain's CDR3 is CASSLVGGMTGISNTEAFF. The CDR3 DNA sequence: TGCGCCAGCAGCTTGGTTGGGGGCATGACAGGGATCTCGAACACTGAAGCTTTCTTT.

The chain joins TRBV4-3 to TRBJ2-5; 11 bases are shared with TRBD2. Germline trimming cut 3 bases from V and 6 bases from J; bases unmatched to any gene: 6. The CDR3 totals 15 residues. Per germline, CDR1 LGHNA and CDR2 YSLEER. This CDR3 is CASSQVAGGPQTQYF. Written as DNA, the CDR3 is TGCGCCAGCAGCCAGGTAGCGGGGGGGCCGCAGACCCAGTACTTC.